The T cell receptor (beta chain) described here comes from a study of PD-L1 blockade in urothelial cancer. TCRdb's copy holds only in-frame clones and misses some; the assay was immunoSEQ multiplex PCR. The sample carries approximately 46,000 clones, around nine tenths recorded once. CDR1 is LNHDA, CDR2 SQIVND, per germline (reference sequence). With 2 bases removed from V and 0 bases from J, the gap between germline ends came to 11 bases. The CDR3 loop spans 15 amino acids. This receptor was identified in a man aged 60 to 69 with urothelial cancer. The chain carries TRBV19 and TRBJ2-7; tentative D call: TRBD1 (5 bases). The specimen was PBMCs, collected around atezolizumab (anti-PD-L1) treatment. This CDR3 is CASSIRAGPSYEQYF. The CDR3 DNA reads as TGTGCCAGTAGTATAAGGGCAGGGCCCTCCTACGAGCAGTACTTC.